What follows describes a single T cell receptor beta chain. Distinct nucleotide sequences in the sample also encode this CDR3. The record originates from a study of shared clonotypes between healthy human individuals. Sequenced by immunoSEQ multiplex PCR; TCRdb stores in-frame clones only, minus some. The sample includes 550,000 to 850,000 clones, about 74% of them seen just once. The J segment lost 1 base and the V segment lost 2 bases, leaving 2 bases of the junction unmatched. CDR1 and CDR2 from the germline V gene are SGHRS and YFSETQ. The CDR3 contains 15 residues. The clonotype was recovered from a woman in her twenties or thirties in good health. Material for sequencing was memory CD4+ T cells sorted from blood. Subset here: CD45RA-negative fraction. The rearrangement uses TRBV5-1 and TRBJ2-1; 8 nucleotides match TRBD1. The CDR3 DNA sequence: TGCGCCAGCAGCTTCGACAGGGGTTCCTACAATGAGCAGTTCTTC. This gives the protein CASSFDRGSYNEQFF.